One sample yielded the 11 T cell receptor beta chains listed below, sequenced in a study of T-cell memory formation after mild COVID-19 listed by TCRdb under 2021. Libraries were built with 5' RACE. TCRdb lists the instrument as Illumina NovaSeq 6000. TCRdb handled the public reads itself, with Q25 trimming in fastp and clone calling in MiXCR, and kept productive beta chains. Every CDR3 protein is listed once, alongside the most common genes and DNA of its rows. This sample comprises 400,000 to 500,000 distinct CDR3 sequences, more than 15% of them detected only once. The ten top clones hold under 25% of the sample. What was sequenced was PBMCs or a T cell subset sorted from them (not recorded which). Receptors originate from a man younger than 35 who had mild COVID-19 (a few samples of this study predate the infection). The sample titles of this study are shuffled in the database, so cell type and time point are left out; the donor was told from shared clones.

This sequence joins TRBV28 and TRBJ2-3; 9 bases are a match to TRBD2. The CDR3 covers 15 residues. Germline V gene lookup returns CDR1 MDHEN and CDR2 SYDVKM. Germline trimming cut 6 bases from V and 4 bases from J; bases unmatched to any gene: 8. The CDR3 sequence is CASSLQASGADTQYF. DNA for the CDR3: TGTGCCAGCAGCCTTCAGGCTAGCGGGGCAGATACGCAGTATTTT.

This clonotype was counted only a few times. The CDR3 region has the DNA TGCGCCAGCAGCTTGGGACAGGCCCGAGAGACCCAGTACTTC. As protein: CASSLGQARETQYF. This rearrangement joins TRBV5-1 to TRBJ2-5, with D perhaps matching TRBD1 (6 bases). The CDR3 sequence is 14 residues long. Trimming removed 0 bases at V and 4 bases at J, with 10 bases between. CDR1 and CDR2 (germline): SGHRS, YFSETQ.

This clonotype was picked up a small number of times. This sequence joins TRBV10-2 and TRBJ1-4, with D maybe TRBD1 (6 bases). The V gene lost 4 bases and the J gene lost 4 bases, with 13 bases spanning the gap. This CDR3 has 15 residues. The germline V gene encodes CDR1 WSHSY and CDR2 SAAADI. The CDR3, as DNA: TGCGCCAGCAGTGCATCGACAGGTTTTAATGAAAAACTGTTTTTT. It codes for CASSASTGFNEKLFF.

This sequence joins TRBV7-6 and TRBJ2-7; D uncertain. The V and J ends lost 4 bases and 3 bases respectively, with 7 bases between them. Germline V CDR1 and CDR2: SGHVS, FNYEAQ. CDR3 length: 12 residues. The CDR3 DNA follows: TGTGCCAGCAGCTCGGACCGCTACGAGCAGTACTTC. It encodes CASSSDRYEQYF.

V gene TRBV7-9 combines with J gene TRBJ2-3; TRBD1 or TRBD2 may be the D gene (5 bases each). Trimming shortened V by 4 bases and J by 3 bases, and 14 bases separated the two germline ends. The CDR3 has 15 amino acids. The V gene's germline CDR1 is SEHNR and CDR2 FQNEAQ (reference sequence). CDR3 protein: CASSSGTVMTDTQYF. CDR3 in DNA: TGTGCCAGCAGCTCCGGGACGGTTATGACAGATACGCAGTATTTT. Complete variable domain (other parts from reference TRBV7-9 and TRBJ2-3): DTGVSQNPRHKITKRGQNVTFRCDPISEHNRLYWYRQTLGQGPEFLTYFQNEAQLEKSRLLSDRFSAERPKGSFSTLEIQRTEQGDSAMYLCASSSGTVMTDTQYFGPGTRLTVL.

This chain uses TRBV9 with TRBJ1-2, with unresolved D. In germline, CDR1 is SGDLS, CDR2 YYNGEE. CDR3 length equals 17 residues. V lost 3 bases, J lost 4 bases, and 22 bases lay in between. The CDR3 nucleotides are TGTGCCAGCAGCGCCCGGGCACAAAGTGGGGAGCGCTATGGCTACACCTTC. It encodes CASSARAQSGERYGYTF. Complete variable domain (other parts from reference TRBV9 and TRBJ1-2): DSGVTQTPKHLITATGQRVTLRCSPRSGDLSVYWYQQSLDQGLQFLIQYYNGEERAKGNILERFSAQQFPDLHSELNLSSLELGDSALYFCASSARAQSGERYGYTFGSGTRLTVV.

The DNA for the CDR3 is TGTGCCAGCAGCCAAGATTGGCGGGGGGTATACGAGCAGTACTTC. It yields the protein CASSQDWRGVYEQYF. The rearrangement joins TRBV4-2 to TRBJ2-7; 8 bases are a match to TRBD2. The CDR3 is 15 residues long. Germline CDR1 is LGHNA and CDR2 is YNFKEQ. V lost 0 bases and J lost 4; bases outside the gene matches: 5.

The sample holds a few counts of this clonotype. The chain joins TRBV7-8 to TRBJ2-3, with TRBD1 matching 7 bases. CDR3 length equals 16 residues. J gave up 6 bases and V 4 bases, and 13 bases lay outside the gene matches. Germline V gives CDR1 SGHVS, CDR2 FQNEAQ. CDR3 DNA sequence: TGTGCCAGCAGCTCGTTGACGACAGGGATGGGGGATACGCAGTATTTT. This translates into CASSSLTTGMGDTQYF.

This clonotype was observed a handful of times. The chain carries TRBV27 and TRBJ2-2, with TRBD2 identical over 10 bases. Germline assignment: CDR1 MNHEY and CDR2 SMNVEV (reference sequence). The V segment lost 5 bases and the J segment 2 bases; nucleotides outside the gene matches: 5. The CDR3 contains 16 residues. The CDR3 coding sequence is TGTGCCAGCAGTGCCACTAGCGGGGTTAACACCGGGGAGCTGTTTTTT. It encodes CASSATSGVNTGELFF.

This clonotype turned up a few times. CDR3 coding DNA: TGTGCCAGCAGCTTATTCGGGGGTACCACTGAAGCTTTCTTT. Amino acid sequence: CASSLFGGTTEAFF. The chain carries TRBV7-2 and TRBJ1-1; TRBD1 might be the D (5 bases). Germline CDR1 SGHTA, CDR2 FQGNSA. The V end lost 2 bases, the J end lost 4 bases, and 11 bases lay between the germline ends. CDR3 size: 14 residues.

This chain joins TRBV6-1 and TRBJ2-1; 7 bases fit TRBD2. V lost 8 bases and J lost 3; bases outside the gene matches: 1. The CDR3 has 12 residues. The germline CDR1 and CDR2 sequences are MNHNS and SASEGT. In DNA, the CDR3 is TGTGCCAGCTTAGCGGGCTACAATGAGCAGTTCTTC. Encoded protein: CASLAGYNEQFF.